This T cell receptor (beta chain) was captured by sequencing in a study of T cell changes during pregnancy in multiple sclerosis. Trimming cost V 3 bases and J 5 bases, with 14 bases left between them. Germline assignment: CDR1 LNHDA and CDR2 SQIVND (reference sequence). The CDR3 contains 15 residues. Measured with immunoSEQ multiplex PCR; TCRdb has only the in-frame clones, and not every one. The sample carries 100,000 to 140,000 clones, roughly 92% recorded once. The source was peripheral blood, collected in the third trimester of pregnancy. The chain joins TRBV19 to TRBJ1-5; D is undetermined. The sequence was collected from a female donor in good health, enrolled as a control in a pregnancy study. The CDR3 loop reads CASSIGRSRDQPQHF. In nucleotides, the CDR3 is TGTGCCAGTAGTATCGGCAGGTCGAGAGATCAGCCCCAGCATTTT.